The entry below describes one T cell receptor (beta chain). The CDR3 loop spans 16 amino acids. Germline V gene sequence: CDR1 MNHEY, CDR2 SMNVEV (reference sequence). The V segment lost 1 base and the J segment 2 bases; nucleotides outside the gene matches: 2. Original analysis: Counts of nucleated cells, estimated from reference gene primer amplification, were obtained. Profiled with immunoSEQ multiplex PCR; TCRdb holds only in-frame clones, not every one. Clone size and V and J calls were adopted from that table, with D and trimming inferred from the DNA. Of 100,000 to 150,000 clones in the sample, less than 80% are singletons; the top ten hold 2.5% to 3%. The data belong to a study of blood T cell repertoires in COVID-19. About the research overall: Acute and convalescent COVID-19 samples came from the United States, Italy and Spain. Sources were T cells, B-cell-depleted T cells, or PBMCs; the material itself was cDNA or gDNA.

What was sequenced was peripheral blood. This chain links TRBV27 with TRBJ1-5, with 10 positions matching TRBD1. The sequence was obtained from a man aged 45-65 years with acute or convalescent COVID-19. The DNA of the CDR3 is TGTGCCAGCAGTTTATTGGGGACAGGGGGCAATCAGCCCCAGCATTTT. It codes for CASSLLGTGGNQPQHF.